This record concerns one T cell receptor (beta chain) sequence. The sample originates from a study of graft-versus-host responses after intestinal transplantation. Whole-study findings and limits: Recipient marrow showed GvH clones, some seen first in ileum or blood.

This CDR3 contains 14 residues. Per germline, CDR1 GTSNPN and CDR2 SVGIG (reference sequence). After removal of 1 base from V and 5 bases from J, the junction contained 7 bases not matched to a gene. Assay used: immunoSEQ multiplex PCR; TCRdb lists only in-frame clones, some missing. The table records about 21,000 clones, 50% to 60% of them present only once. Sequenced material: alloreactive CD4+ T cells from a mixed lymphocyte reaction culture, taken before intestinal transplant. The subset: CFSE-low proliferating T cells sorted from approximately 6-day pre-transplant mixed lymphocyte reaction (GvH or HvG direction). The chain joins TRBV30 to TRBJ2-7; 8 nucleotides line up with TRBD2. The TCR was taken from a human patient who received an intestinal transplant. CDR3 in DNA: TGTGCCTGGAGTGGGTTCAGCGGGAGAGACGAGCAGTACTTC. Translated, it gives CAWSGFSGRDEQYF.